These 7 T cell receptor beta chains were all obtained from the same sample, sequenced in a study of OX40 agonist ivuxolimab in advanced cancers. Libraries were built with the immunoSEQ multiplex PCR assay. Imported from immuneACCESS, the table was reduced by TCRdb to in-frame sequences with V and J called. These copies leave out some clones; in studies compared against another copy, an unresolved V gene accounts for under half, and the cause of the remainder is not known. Recorded for this sample are approximately 83,000 clones; 81% of them occurred a single time. The biggest ten clones account for 4.6% of the sample. This material consisted of CD4+ or CD8+ T cells sorted from blood, taken in a trial of the OX40 agonist ivuxolimab. Every receptor here comes from an adult with an advanced solid tumor such as melanoma, head and neck, liver or kidney cancer.

The CDR3 is CASRLAPSLWTGWRSNQPQHF. In DNA form, the CDR3 reads TGTGCAAGTCGCTTAGCGCCGTCGCTTTGGACAGGGTGGAGGAGCAATCAGCCCCAGCATTTT. The rearrangement joins TRBV12-2 to TRBJ1-5; the tabulated D call, TRBD1, remains unverified against the DNA. TRBV12-2 is listed as a pseudogene. This CDR3 is built from 21 residues.

This rearrangement joins TRBV5-1 to TRBJ2-3, with 8 bases identical to TRBD2. V shed 3 bases and J 1 base; nucleotides not matched to a gene: 7. CDR1 is SGHRS, CDR2 YFSETQ, per germline. This CDR3 has 16 amino acids. The CDR3 nucleotides are TGCGCCAGCAGCTCAGGACTAGCCGCGGGCACAGATACGCAGTATTTT. Amino acids: CASSSGLAAGTDTQYF.

The gene calls are TRBV25-1 and TRBJ1-1, with 7 bases fitting TRBD1. With 7 bases clipped from V and 3 bases from J, the junction kept 14 bases outside the gene matches. Germline assignment: CDR1 MGHDK and CDR2 SYGVNS. CDR3 length: 16 residues. In nucleotides, the CDR3 is TGTGCCAGCATACGACAGGGAGGGCGAGGGGACACTGAAGCTTTCTTT. This codes for CASIRQGGRGDTEAFF.

V usage is TRBV7-3 and J usage is TRBJ2-2; 9 nucleotides match TRBD2. The CDR3 sequence is 14 residues long. The trim removed 6 bases at V and 6 bases at J, leaving 5 bases unmatched. Germline lookup yields CDR1 SGHTA and CDR2 FQGTGA. This CDR3 is CASRVSGSPGELFF. In DNA form, the CDR3 reads TGTGCCAGCAGGGTTAGCGGGAGTCCCGGGGAGCTGTTTTTT.

CDR3 loop: CASSWGLAGAVDTQYF. Written as DNA, the CDR3 is TGTGCCAGCAGTTGGGGACTAGCGGGGGCTGTAGATACGCAGTATTTT. V usage is TRBV6-6 and J usage is TRBJ2-3, with 14 bases aligning to TRBD2. CDR3 size: 16 residues. The V gene end was trimmed by 4 bases and the J gene end by 5 bases; junction bases not matched to a gene: 5. The germline gives CDR1 MNHNY, CDR2 SVGAGI (reference sequence).

The chain recombines TRBV6-5 with TRBJ1-5; no clear D. V gave up 5 bases and J gave up 3 bases, with 11 bases separating them. This CDR3 has 14 amino acids. Germline CDR1 reads MNHEY; CDR2 reads SVGAGI. In DNA form, the CDR3 reads TGTGCCAGCAGTCCCTCGGGCCTCAATCAGCCCCAGCATTTT. Protein: CASSPSGLNQPQHF.

A few counts support this clone. The genes are TRBV2 and TRBJ1-5; maybe TRBD1 (5 bases). The germline V and J ends were trimmed by 5 bases and 10 bases, with 24 bases remaining between them. The length of the CDR3 is 16 residues. Germline-derived CDR1 and CDR2 are SNHLY and FYNNEI. This CDR3 reads CASSTRVGRGIQPQHF. As DNA, the CDR3 is TGTGCCAGCAGTACGCGGGTGGGAAGGGGAATTCAACCCCAGCATTTT.